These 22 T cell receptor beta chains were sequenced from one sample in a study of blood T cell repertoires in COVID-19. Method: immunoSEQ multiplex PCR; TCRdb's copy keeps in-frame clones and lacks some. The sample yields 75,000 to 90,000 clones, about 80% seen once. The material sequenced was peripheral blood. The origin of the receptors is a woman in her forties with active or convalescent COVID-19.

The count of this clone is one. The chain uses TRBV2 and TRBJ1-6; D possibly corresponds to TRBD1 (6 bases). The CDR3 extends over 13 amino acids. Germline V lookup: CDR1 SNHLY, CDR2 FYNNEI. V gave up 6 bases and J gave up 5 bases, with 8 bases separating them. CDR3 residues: CASRQGNNSPLHF. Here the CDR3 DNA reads TGTGCCAGCAGACAGGGAAATAATTCACCCCTCCACTTT. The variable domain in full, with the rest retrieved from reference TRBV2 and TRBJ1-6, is EPEVTQTPSHQVTQMGQEVILRCVPISNHLYFYWYRQILGQKVEFLVSFYNNEISEKSEIFDDQFSVERPDGSNFTLKIRSTKLEDSAMYFCASRQGNNSPLHFGNGTRLTVT.

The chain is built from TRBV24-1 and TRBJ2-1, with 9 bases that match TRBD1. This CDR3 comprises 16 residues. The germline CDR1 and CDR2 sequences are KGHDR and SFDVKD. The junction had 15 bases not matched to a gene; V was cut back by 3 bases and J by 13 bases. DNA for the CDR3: TGTGCCACCAGTGATACCGCGGGACAGGGACGGAAGGGTCAGTTCTTC. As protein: CATSDTAGQGRKGQFF.

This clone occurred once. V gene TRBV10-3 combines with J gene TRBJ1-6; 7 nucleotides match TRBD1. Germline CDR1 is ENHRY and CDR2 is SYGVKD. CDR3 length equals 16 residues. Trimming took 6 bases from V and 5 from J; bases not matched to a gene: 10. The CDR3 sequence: CAISHDGTANNSPLHF. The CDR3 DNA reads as TGTGCCATCAGCCACGACGGGACAGCTAATAATTCACCCCTCCACTTT.

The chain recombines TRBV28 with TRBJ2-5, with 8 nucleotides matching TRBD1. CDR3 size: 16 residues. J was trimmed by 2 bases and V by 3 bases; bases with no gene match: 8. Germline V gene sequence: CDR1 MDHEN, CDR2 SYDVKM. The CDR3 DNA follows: TGTGCCAGCAGTTTGGTCGGACAGGGACATCAAGAGACCCAGTACTTC. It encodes CASSLVGQGHQETQYF.

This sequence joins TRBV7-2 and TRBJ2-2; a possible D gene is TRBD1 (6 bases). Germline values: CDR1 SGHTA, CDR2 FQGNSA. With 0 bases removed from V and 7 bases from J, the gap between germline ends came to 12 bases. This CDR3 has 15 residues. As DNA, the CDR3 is TGTGCCAGCAGCTTAGCAAGTCAGGGACACGGGGAGCTGTTTTTT. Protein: CASSLASQGHGELFF.

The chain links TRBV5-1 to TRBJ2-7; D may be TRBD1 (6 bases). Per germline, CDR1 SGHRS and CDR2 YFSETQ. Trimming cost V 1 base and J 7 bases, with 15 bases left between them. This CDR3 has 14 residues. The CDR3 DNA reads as TGCGCCAGCAGCTTGACGGGACAACCGGGGGAGCAGTACTTC. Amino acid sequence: CASSLTGQPGEQYF.

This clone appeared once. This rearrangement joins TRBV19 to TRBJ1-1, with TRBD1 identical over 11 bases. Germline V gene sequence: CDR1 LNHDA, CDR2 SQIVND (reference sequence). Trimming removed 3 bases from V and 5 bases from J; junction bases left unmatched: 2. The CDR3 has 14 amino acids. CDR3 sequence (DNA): TGTGCCAGTAGTATGTGGGACAGGGGGACTGAAGCTTTCTTT. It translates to CASSMWDRGTEAFF.

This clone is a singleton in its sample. The CDR3 protein is CASSLNRVEQYF. Here the CDR3 DNA reads TGTGCCAGCAGCTTAAACAGGGTCGAGCAGTACTTC. This chain links TRBV5-8 with TRBJ2-7; D might be TRBD1 (6 bases). This CDR3 comprises 12 residues. Trimming stripped 2 bases from V and 6 bases from J, with 9 bases between. Germline assignment: CDR1 SGHTS and CDR2 YDEGEE.

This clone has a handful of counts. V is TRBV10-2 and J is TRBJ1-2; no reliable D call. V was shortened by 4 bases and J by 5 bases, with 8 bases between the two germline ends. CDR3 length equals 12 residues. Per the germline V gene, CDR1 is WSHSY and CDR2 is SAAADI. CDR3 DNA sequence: TGCGCCAGCAGTGGAGGGAGTTATGGCTACACCTTC. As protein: CASSGGSYGYTF.

Here the CDR3 reads CASSLAGSRGEKLFF. The CDR3 DNA follows: TGCGCCAGCAGCTTGGCCGGTTCAAGAGGTGAAAAACTGTTTTTT. This chain joins TRBV5-1 and TRBJ1-4; D is undetermined. V was shortened by 0 bases and J by 7 bases, with 13 bases between the two germline ends. The length of the CDR3 is 15 residues. Germline CDR1 is SGHRS and CDR2 is YFSETQ.

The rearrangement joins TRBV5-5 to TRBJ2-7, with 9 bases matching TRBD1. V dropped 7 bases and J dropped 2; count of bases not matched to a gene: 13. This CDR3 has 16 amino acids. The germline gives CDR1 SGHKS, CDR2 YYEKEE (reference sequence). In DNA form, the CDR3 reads TGTGCCAGCCTTTCCTCGCCGGGACAGGGCCCCTACGAGCAGTACTTC. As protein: CASLSSPGQGPYEQYF.

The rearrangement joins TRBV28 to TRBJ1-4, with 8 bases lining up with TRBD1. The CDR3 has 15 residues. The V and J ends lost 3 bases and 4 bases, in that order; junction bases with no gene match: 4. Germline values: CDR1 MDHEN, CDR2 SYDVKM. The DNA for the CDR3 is TGTGCCAGCAGTTTCGCAGGACAGGGTAATGAAAAACTGTTTTTT. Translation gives CASSFAGQGNEKLFF.

The CDR3 DNA follows: TGTGCCAGCAGCTTAGGATCGGCTAGCCTCCAAGAGACCCAGTACTTC. As protein: CASSLGSASLQETQYF. This chain links TRBV11-2 with TRBJ2-5; possibly TRBD2 for D (5 bases). The germline V gene has CDR1 SGHAT and CDR2 FQNNGV. V dropped 1 base and J dropped 1 base, with 13 bases sitting between them. This CDR3 has 16 amino acids.

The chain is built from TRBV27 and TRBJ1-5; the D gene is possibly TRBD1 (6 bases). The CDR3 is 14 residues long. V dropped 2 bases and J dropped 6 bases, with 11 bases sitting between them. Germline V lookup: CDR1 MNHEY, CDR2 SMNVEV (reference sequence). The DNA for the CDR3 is TGTGCCAGCAGTTTAGGGGGCGCAGGTCAGCCCCAGCATTTT. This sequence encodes CASSLGGAGQPQHF.

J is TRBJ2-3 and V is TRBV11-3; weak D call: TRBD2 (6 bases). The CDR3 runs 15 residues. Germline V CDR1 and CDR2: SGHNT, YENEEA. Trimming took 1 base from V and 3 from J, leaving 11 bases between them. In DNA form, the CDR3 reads TGTGCCAGCAGCTTAGCAGGGAGCGGGACAGATACGCAGTATTTT. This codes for CASSLAGSGTDTQYF. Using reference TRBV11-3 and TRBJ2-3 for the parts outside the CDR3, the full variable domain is EAGVVQSPRYKIIEKKQPVAFWCNPISGHNTLYWYLQNLGQGPELLIRYENEEAVDDSQLPKDRFSAERLKGVDSTLKIQPAELGDSAVYLCASSLAGSGTDTQYFGPGTRLTVL.

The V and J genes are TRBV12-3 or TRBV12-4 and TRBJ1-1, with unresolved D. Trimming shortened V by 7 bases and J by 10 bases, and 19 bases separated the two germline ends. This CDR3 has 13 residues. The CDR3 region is CASTLSDTRRAFF. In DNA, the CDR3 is TGTGCCAGCACCCTCTCAGACACGCGTCGAGCTTTCTTT.

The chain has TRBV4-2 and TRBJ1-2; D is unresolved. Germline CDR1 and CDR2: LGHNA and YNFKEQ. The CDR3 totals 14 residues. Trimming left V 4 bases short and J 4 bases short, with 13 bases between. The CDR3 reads CASSPSVVTYGYTF. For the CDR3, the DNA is TGTGCCAGCAGCCCGTCAGTGGTTACCTATGGCTACACCTTC.

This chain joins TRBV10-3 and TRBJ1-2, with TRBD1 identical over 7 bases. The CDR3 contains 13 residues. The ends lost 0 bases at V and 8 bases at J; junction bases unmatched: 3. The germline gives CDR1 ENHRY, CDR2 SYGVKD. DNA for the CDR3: TGTGCCATCAGTGAGTCAACAGGGGACGGCTACACCTTC. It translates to CAISESTGDGYTF.

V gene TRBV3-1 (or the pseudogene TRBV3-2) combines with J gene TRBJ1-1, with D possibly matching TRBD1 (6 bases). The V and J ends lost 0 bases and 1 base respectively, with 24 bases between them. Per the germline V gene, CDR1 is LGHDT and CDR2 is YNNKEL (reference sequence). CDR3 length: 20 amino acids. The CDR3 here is CASSQDRPPLGDRQNTEAFF. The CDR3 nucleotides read TGTGCCAGCAGCCAAGATCGGCCCCCACTGGGCGACAGGCAGAACACTGAAGCTTTCTTT.

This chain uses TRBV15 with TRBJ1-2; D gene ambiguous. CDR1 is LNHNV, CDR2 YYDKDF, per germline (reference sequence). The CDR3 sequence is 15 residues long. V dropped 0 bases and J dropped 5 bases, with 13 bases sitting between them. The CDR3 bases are TGTGCCACCAGCAGAGATCTTGGCAGTTCATATGGCTACACCTTC. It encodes CATSRDLGSSYGYTF.

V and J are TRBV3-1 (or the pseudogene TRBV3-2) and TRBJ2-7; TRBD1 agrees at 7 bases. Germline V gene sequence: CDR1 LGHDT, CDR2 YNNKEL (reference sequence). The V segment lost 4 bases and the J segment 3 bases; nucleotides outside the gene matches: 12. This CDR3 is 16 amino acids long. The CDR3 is CASSPDRYRPLYEQYF. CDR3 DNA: TGTGCCAGCAGCCCGGACAGGTACCGTCCCCTCTACGAGCAGTACTTC.

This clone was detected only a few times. As DNA, the CDR3 is TGTGCCATCAGTGGCTGGTTGACTGATAACACTGAAGCTTTCTTT. The encoded protein is CAISGWLTDNTEAFF. The chain recombines TRBV10-3 with TRBJ1-1, with D hard to call. CDR1 and CDR2 from the germline V gene are ENHRY and SYGVKD. This CDR3 has 15 residues. The ends were cut back, 4 bases at V and 2 bases at J, with 14 bases in the middle.